Listed below are T cell receptor beta chains from one sample, sequenced in a study of EBV T-cell therapy then PD-1 blockade in nasopharyngeal carcinoma. These receptors have no known antigen. The table came from immunoSEQ multiplex PCR; TCRdb's copy has only in-frame clones and leaves some out. The table records 20,000 to 25,000 clones, 82% of them present only once. The material sequenced was CD8+ T cells from blood, taken at day -245 from a patient whose treatment included autologous EBV-specific T cells and nivolumab. These receptors were obtained from a man in his forties or fifties with nasopharyngeal carcinoma. Both conserved end residues are part of each CDR3. D genes are given only for firm matches. Size is omitted from some rows. Given values are once, few, many or a class for expanded clones.

-	TRBV7-4	TRBJ1-1	TRBD1	TGTGCCAGCAGCCCAGGGACAGGGGATGGAACTGAAGCTTTCTTT	CASSPGTGDGTEAFF
once	TRBV18	TRBJ2-7	TRBD1	TGTGCCAGCTCACCCCCGGGACAGGGTAAAGACGAGCAGTACTTC	CASSPPGQGKDEQYF
-	TRBV19	TRBJ1-5	TRBD1	TGTGCCAGTACCCAATCTGGGAACAGGGGTGGCAATCAGCCCCAGCATTTT	CASTQSGNRGGNQPQHF
-	TRBV4-3	TRBJ2-7	TRBD1	TGCGCCAGCAGCCAAGGGACAGGGCGCTACGAGCAGTACTTC	CASSQGTGRYEQYF
large	TRBV27	TRBJ1-6	TRBD1	TGTGCCAGCAGTCTGACAGGGGGCGCGCCGGGGTCACCCCTCCACTTT	CASSLTGGAPGSPLHF
-	TRBV6-4	TRBJ2-1	TRBD2	TGTGCCAGCAGTGACTCGACTAGCGGGGGGGCCAATGAGCAGTTCTTC	CASSDSTSGGANEQFF
-	TRBV14	TRBJ2-5	-	TGTGCCAGCAGTTTGCTTTCAGGGGCAGAGACCCAGTACTTC	CASSLLSGAETQYF
-	TRBV10-3	TRBJ1-1	-	TGTGCCATCAGTGTGCAGCCGATGAACACTGAAGCTTTCTTT	CAISVQPMNTEAFF
-	TRBV27	TRBJ2-7	-	TGTGCCAGCAGTTTAGGTTCAGGATGGATCTCCTACGAGCAGTACTTC	CASSLGSGWISYEQYF
-	TRBV27	TRBJ2-6	-	TGTGCCAGCAGTCTGAGCTCTGGGGCCAACGTCCTGACTTTC	CASSLSSGANVLTF
-	TRBV6-4	TRBJ2-1	TRBD1	TGTGCCAGCAGTAAGACAGGGGGCGAGTCGTATGAGCAGTTCTTC	CASSKTGGESYEQFF
-	TRBV7-6	TRBJ2-7	-	TGTGCCAGCAGCTTGGAGAGATATAGCCACGAGCAGTACTTC	CASSLERYSHEQYF
-	TRBV29-1	TRBJ1-1	-	TGCAGCCTTCGAAGTAGGGAGGGGACTGAAGCTTTCTTT	CSLRSREGTEAFF
-	TRBV9	TRBJ2-1	-	TGTGCCAGCAGCGTAGGGGGGGCGAGACACAATGAGCAGTTCTTC	CASSVGGARHNEQFF
-	TRBV2	TRBJ2-7	-	TGTGCCAGCAACGGACAGAACGAGCAGTACTTC	CASNGQNEQYF
-	TRBV28	TRBJ1-5	-	TGTGCCAGCAGTTACGAAGGGGAAGACAGCCTTAGCAATCAGCCCCAGCATTTT	CASSYEGEDSLSNQPQHF
few	TRBV6-1	TRBJ2-3	TRBD1	TGTGCCAGCAGTGAAGGGACAGGGGCAGATACGCAGTATTTT	CASSEGTGADTQYF
medium-sized	TRBV4-3	TRBJ2-3	TRBD2	TGCGCCAGCAGCCAAGAAGGAGCGGGGGGCCCAGATACGCAGTATTTT	CASSQEGAGGPDTQYF
-	TRBV6-2/TRBV6-3	TRBJ2-7	TRBD2	TGTGCCAGCAGTTACGACGAACTAGCGGGGACCTACGAGCAGTACTTC	CASSYDELAGTYEQYF
-	TRBV6-5	TRBJ2-7	-	TGTGCCAGCAGTTACATGGGGGGTCCCTACGAGCAGTACTTC	CASSYMGGPYEQYF